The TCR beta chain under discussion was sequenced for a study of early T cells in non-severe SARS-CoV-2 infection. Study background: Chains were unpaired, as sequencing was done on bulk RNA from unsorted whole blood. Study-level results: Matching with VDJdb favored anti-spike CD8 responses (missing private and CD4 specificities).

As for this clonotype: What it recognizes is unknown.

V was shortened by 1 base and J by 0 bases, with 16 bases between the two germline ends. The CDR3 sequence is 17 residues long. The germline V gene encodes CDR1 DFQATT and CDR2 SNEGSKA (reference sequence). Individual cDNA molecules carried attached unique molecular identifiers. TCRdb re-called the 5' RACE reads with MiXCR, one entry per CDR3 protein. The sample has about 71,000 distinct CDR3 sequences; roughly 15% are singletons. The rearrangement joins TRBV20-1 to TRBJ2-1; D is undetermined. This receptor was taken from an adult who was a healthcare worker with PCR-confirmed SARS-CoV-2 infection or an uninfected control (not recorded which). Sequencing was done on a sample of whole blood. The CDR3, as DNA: TGCAGTGCTAGAGGAGTTTCGGCGTTAAACTCCTACAATGAGCAGTTCTTC. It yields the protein CSARGVSALNSYNEQFF.